The 27 T cell receptor beta chains given below trace back to one sample, sequenced in a study of T cell repertoires in cytomegalovirus infection. MiXCR, run by TCRdb on the reads, gives a single entry per CDR3 protein. Of around 280,000 distinct CDR3 sequences in the sample, approximately 15% were seen once. Material for sequencing was PBMCs. Receptors originate from a human donor in good health (CMV status not recorded). Some clones in this sample may be carry-over from other donors' samples.

This clonotype was detected only a few times. V gene TRBV9 combines with J gene TRBJ2-5; no clear D. Germline lookup yields CDR1 SGDLS and CDR2 YYNGEE. The CDR3 totals 17 residues. V shed 6 bases and J shed 1 base, with 22 bases lying between them. DNA of the CDR3: TGTGCCAGCACCCGAGGCCGGTCCAGTAATCTCCAAGAGACCCAGTACTTC. It is translated as CASTRGRSSNLQETQYF.

There are many counts of this clonotype. J is TRBJ1-1 and V is TRBV7-6, with TRBD1 matching over 7 bases. Germline CDR1 reads SGHVS; CDR2 reads FNYEAQ. The CDR3 has 14 residues. J was trimmed by 5 bases and V by 7 bases; bases with no gene match: 10. In DNA form, the CDR3 reads TGTGCCAGCACCCCCTTACTGACAGGGACTGAAGCTTTCTTT. Amino acids: CASTPLLTGTEAFF.

The genes are TRBV29-1 and TRBJ1-2; 10 bases agree with TRBD1. This CDR3 has 15 amino acids. The junction had 11 bases not matched to a gene; V was cut back by 3 bases and J by 7 bases. Germline CDR1 SQVTM, CDR2 ANQGSEA. The CDR3 loop reads CSVEGAGTGVGGYTF. For the CDR3, the DNA is TGCAGCGTTGAGGGAGCCGGGACAGGGGTCGGTGGCTACACCTTC.

This clonotype was seen many times. The chain couples TRBV12-3 or TRBV12-4 to TRBJ2-4; D is unresolved. The CDR3 runs 15 residues. The V end was cut by 5 bases, the J end by 0 bases, with 11 bases between. CDR3 sequence reads: CASSGRVLAKNIQYF. The CDR3 bases are TGTGCCAGCAGTGGTAGGGTCCTAGCCAAAAACATTCAGTACTTC.

This sequence joins TRBV28 and TRBJ2-7; unclear D gene. The CDR3 has 15 amino acids. V lost 7 bases and J lost 2, with 18 bases in between. Germline V CDR1 and CDR2: MDHEN, SYDVKM. CDR3 sequence (DNA): TGTGCCAGCACATTGGGCGGCATCCGTACCTACGAGCAGTACTTC. Translated: CASTLGGIRTYEQYF.

The table lists this clonotype with many counts. This rearrangement joins TRBV7-8 to TRBJ1-5, with D hard to call. Per the germline V gene, CDR1 is SGHVS and CDR2 is FQNEAQ. Deletions cut 5 bases from V and 2 bases from J, with 13 bases between. The CDR3 covers 15 residues. CDR3 coding DNA: TGTGCCAGCAGCATGGGTGTTTCCGGCAATCAGCCCCAGCATTTT. Translating gives CASSMGVSGNQPQHF. The entire variable domain, with the rest obtained from reference TRBV7-8 and TRBJ1-5, is as follows: GAGVSQSPRYKVAKRGQDVALRCDPISGHVSLFWYQQALGQGPEFLTYFQNEAQLDKSGLPSDRFFAERPEGSVSTLKIQRTQQEDSAVYLCASSMGVSGNQPQHFGDGTRLSIL.

This clonotype was found many times. This chain connects TRBV7-8 to TRBJ1-2; D not certain. This CDR3 contains 19 residues. Germline V gene data show CDR1 as SGHVS and CDR2 as FQNEAQ. The ends were cut back, 2 bases at V and 4 bases at J, with 26 bases in the middle. In DNA form, the CDR3 reads TGTGCCAGCAGCTTAAGGGAGCTTTCGTACGGTTCAGGCACCTATGGCTACACCTTC. As protein: CASSLRELSYGSGTYGYTF.

This clonotype appeared a few times. The chain combines TRBV6-2 or TRBV6-3 with TRBJ2-7; D is perhaps TRBD1 or TRBD2 (5 bases each). Per germline, CDR1 MNHEY and CDR2 SVGEGT. The V gene lost 1 base and the J gene lost 0 bases, with 19 bases spanning the gap. The CDR3 length is 18 residues. The CDR3 here is CASSYFVTGRPDSYEQYF. As DNA, the CDR3 is TGTGCCAGCAGTTACTTCGTGACGGGACGGCCAGACTCCTACGAGCAGTACTTC.

This clonotype was recorded many times. The gene calls are TRBV7-8 and TRBJ2-5; D is uncertain. V lost 0 bases to trimming and J lost 1 base, with 6 bases between them. This CDR3 region has 14 residues. Germline loops: CDR1 SGHVS, CDR2 FQNEAQ. The DNA of the CDR3 is TGTGCCAGCAGCTTAGCTGCACTCCAAGAGACCCAGTACTTC. Residues: CASSLAALQETQYF.

This clonotype was seen at least ten times. The chain carries TRBV7-2 and TRBJ2-7; TRBD1 aligns across 7 bases. V lost 5 bases and J lost 1; bases outside the gene matches: 5. Germline CDR1 SGHTA, CDR2 FQGNSA. The CDR3 spans 14 residues. The CDR3 region has the DNA TGTGCCAGCAGCCCACAGGGGCGGTCCTACGAGCAGTACTTC. It is translated as CASSPQGRSYEQYF.

This clonotype appeared once. This could be a read error, since a much larger clone is one nucleotide away. This chain uses TRBV20-1 with TRBJ2-7, with TRBD2 matching over 8 bases. Trimming at V came to 7 bases and at J to 5 bases, leaving 13 bases not matched to a gene. CDR1 DFQATT and CDR2 SNEGSKA come from the germline V gene (reference sequence). The length of the CDR3 is 14 residues. The CDR3: CSDRRAGEVDEQYF. CDR3 bases: TGCAGTGATAGGAGAGCGGGAGAAGTGGACGAGCAGTACTTC.

This chain uses TRBV19 with TRBJ1-2; D call uncertain. Per germline, CDR1 LNHDA and CDR2 SQIVND (reference sequence). The CDR3 is made up of 12 amino acids. The V end was cut by 7 bases, the J end by 10 bases, with 16 bases between. This chain's CDR3 is CASKRVEGAYTF. The DNA for the CDR3 is TGTGCCAGTAAACGCGTGGAGGGCGCCTACACCTTC.

The chain links TRBV25-1 to TRBJ1-2; TRBD1 matches at 9 bases. Germline V CDR1 and CDR2: MGHDK, SYGVNS. With 6 bases clipped from V and 3 bases from J, the junction kept 11 bases outside the gene matches. This CDR3 spans 16 amino acids. The CDR3 spells CASSLSRDRDYYGYTF. Here the CDR3 DNA reads TGTGCCAGCAGCTTAAGCCGGGACAGGGATTACTATGGCTACACCTTC.

This clonotype came up many times. J is TRBJ2-1 and V is TRBV10-3; D is uncertain. The CDR3 contains 14 residues. Germline CDR1 ENHRY, CDR2 SYGVKD. V was pared by 0 bases and J by 8 bases, with 11 bases between. The CDR3: CAISESGGWDEQFF. The CDR3 DNA reads TGTGCCATCAGTGAGTCTGGCGGCTGGGATGAGCAGTTCTTC.

This clonotype was counted a few times. The V gene is TRBV20-1, the J gene TRBJ2-5; no firm D call. The CDR3 has 13 amino acids. The V end was cut by 2 bases, the J end by 1 base, with 8 bases between. Looked up from germline, CDR1 is DFQATT and CDR2 is SNEGSKA (reference sequence). The CDR3 DNA sequence: TGCAGTGCTAGATATAGGTTCCAAGAGACCCAGTACTTC. As protein: CSARYRFQETQYF.

This clonotype was detected a few times. The chain carries TRBV5-6 and TRBJ2-2; possibly TRBD1 for D (6 bases). There are 16 residues in the CDR3. CDR1 is SGHDT and CDR2 is YYEEEE in the germline V gene. V was cut by 4 bases and J by 1 base, with 14 bases left in between. In DNA, the CDR3 is TGTGCCAGCAGCAATTGGGGGCTACTGAACACCGGGGAGCTGTTTTTT. It translates to CASSNWGLLNTGELFF.

CDR3 amino acids: CSATRAGELFF. In DNA, the CDR3 is TGCAGCGCGACTCGGGCCGGGGAGCTGTTTTTT. V gene TRBV29-1 combines with J gene TRBJ2-2; D is unclear. CDR1 and CDR2 from the germline V gene are SQVTM and ANQGSEA. V was shortened by 7 bases and J by 6 bases, with 9 bases between the two germline ends. This CDR3 is built from 11 residues.

In its sample, this clonotype was seen a few times. The chain couples TRBV6-6 to TRBJ1-1; D is uncertain. Germline V gene data show CDR1 as MNHNY and CDR2 as SVGAGI (reference sequence). The CDR3 extends over 13 amino acids. With 2 bases removed from V and 7 bases from J, the gap between germline ends came to 11 bases. CDR3 in amino acids: CASSYISGNEAFF. Here the CDR3 DNA reads TGTGCCAGCAGTTACATCTCCGGAAATGAAGCTTTCTTT.

The rearrangement joins TRBV20-1 to TRBJ1-4; D is unclear. The germline gives CDR1 DFQATT, CDR2 SNEGSKA (reference sequence). The CDR3 consists of 16 residues. V lost 2 bases to trimming and J lost 6 bases, with 19 bases between them. The CDR3 DNA follows: TGCAGTGCTAGACATGGACTGGGGAAATGGGATGAAAAACTGTTTTTT. The encoded protein is CSARHGLGKWDEKLFF.

This clonotype was observed at least ten times. The chain employs TRBV2 and TRBJ2-7; D possibly matches TRBD1 or TRBD2 (6 bases each). Trimming stripped 2 bases from V and 6 bases from J, with 17 bases between. Germline values: CDR1 SNHLY, CDR2 FYNNEI. The CDR3 length is 15 residues. The CDR3: CASSENTGRGLEQYF. CDR3 sequence (DNA): TGTGCCAGCAGTGAAAATACAGGACGGGGGCTCGAGCAGTACTTC.

This clonotype was observed at least ten times. For the CDR3, the DNA is TGTGCCACCAGTGGCGGAGGGAATCAGCCCCAGCATTTT. Translation gives CATSGGGNQPQHF. V usage is TRBV24-1 and J usage is TRBJ1-5; D is uncertain. In germline, CDR1 is KGHDR, CDR2 SFDVKD. The CDR3 runs to 13 residues. V was shortened by 5 bases and J by 4 bases, with 8 bases between the two germline ends.

There are a few counts of this clonotype. This chain uses TRBV29-1 with TRBJ2-3; D uncertain. From germline, CDR1 is SQVTM and CDR2 ANQGSEA. The CDR3 has 13 residues. The V end lost 3 bases, the J end lost 0 bases, and 7 bases lay between the germline ends. CDR3 in DNA: TGCAGCGTTGAGCCCATTAGCACAGATACGCAGTATTTT. Its protein is CSVEPISTDTQYF.

This clonotype was recorded at least ten times. J is TRBJ1-5 and V is TRBV7-2; TRBD1 agrees at 10 bases. CDR1 SGHTA and CDR2 FQGNSA come from the germline V gene. V dropped 8 bases and J dropped 9; count of bases not matched to a gene: 7. This CDR3 is built from 13 residues. For the CDR3, the DNA is TGTGCCAGCGCCCGAGACAGGGGGCTGCCCCAGCATTTT. This sequence encodes CASARDRGLPQHF.

The chain uses TRBV19 and TRBJ2-2; weak D call: TRBD1 (6 bases). V was trimmed by 3 bases and J by 4 bases, leaving 12 bases between them. The CDR3 runs 15 residues. CDR1 LNHDA and CDR2 SQIVND come from the germline V gene (reference sequence). Written as DNA, the CDR3 is TGTGCCAGTAGTATGGGAAGGGGGAGCACCGGGGAGCTGTTTTTT. Translating gives CASSMGRGSTGELFF.

This clonotype came up a few times. The chain combines TRBV5-5 with TRBJ2-7; TRBD1 or TRBD2 may be the D gene (5 bases each). CDR1 SGHKS and CDR2 YYEKEE come from the germline V gene (reference sequence). V dropped 0 bases and J dropped 0 bases, with 10 bases sitting between them. The CDR3 is 15 amino acids. CDR3 nucleotide sequence: TGTGCCAGCAGCTTGGCCCCGGGGACCTCCTACGAGCAGTACTTC. The encoded protein is CASSLAPGTSYEQYF.

This clonotype was counted many times. This chain joins TRBV7-2 and TRBJ2-7; D gene ambiguous. Germline V gene data show CDR1 as SGHTA and CDR2 as FQGNSA. CDR3 length: 16 amino acids. Trimming removed 1 base at V and 1 base at J, with 14 bases between. This CDR3 reads CASSLGGAPLSYEQYF. The CDR3 DNA follows: TGTGCCAGCAGCTTAGGAGGAGCTCCCCTTTCCTACGAGCAGTACTTC.

A remark on this clonotype: A much larger clone lies a single base off, so this may be a read error. V usage is TRBV20-1 and J usage is TRBJ2-5, with 11 nucleotides matching TRBD2. The CDR3 extends over 15 amino acids. With V trimmed by 4 bases and J by 5 bases, 9 bases remained unmatched. Germline V gene sequence: CDR1 DFQATT, CDR2 SNEGSKA (reference sequence). CDR3 DNA: TGCAGTGCTACCTCTAGCGGGGGGACTCGGGAGACCCAGTACTTC. It codes for CSATSSGGTRETQYF.